Listed below are T cell receptor beta chains from one sample, sequenced in a study of cytomegalovirus exposure and HLA in healthy donors. Using immunoSEQ multiplex PCR, the repertoire was profiled, and TCRdb retains in-frame clones only, with some absent. Of about 57,000 clones in the sample, around 82% were seen once. Sample: PBMCs. The receptor source for this set is a male donor in good health and CMV-seronegative. The CDR3 runs from the conserved cysteine through the conserved F or W. The order of the fields is D gene, J gene, clone size, V gene, CDR3 DNA, CDR3 protein. D genes are given only for firm matches. Clone size is not always given. Where it is, it says once, few, many or a class for expanded clones.

d_call: NA; j_call: TRBJ1-2; clone_size: few; v_call: TRBV7-2; cdr3_nt: TGTGCCAGCAGCTTAGTTCTGGCAGGGGTTCGTGGCTACACCTTC; cdr3_aa: CASSLVLAGVRGYTF
d_call: NA; j_call: TRBJ1-1; clone_size: once; v_call: TRBV18; cdr3_nt: TGTGCCAGCTCAGCCTGGGAGACTGAAGCTTTCTTT; cdr3_aa: CASSAWETEAFF
d_call: TRBD1; j_call: TRBJ1-5; clone_size: few; v_call: TRBV7-2; cdr3_nt: TGTGCCAGCAGCCTAACCTGGACAGGCAGCAATCAGCCCCAGCATTTT; cdr3_aa: CASSLTWTGSNQPQHF
d_call: NA; j_call: TRBJ1-2; clone_size: NA; v_call: TRBV7-9; cdr3_nt: TGTGCCAGCAGCAAAGAGGGGGGGTACTATGGCTACACCTTC; cdr3_aa: CASSKEGGYYGYTF
d_call: NA; j_call: TRBJ1-1; clone_size: NA; v_call: TRBV11-2; cdr3_nt: TGTGCCAGCAGCCAATCCTACACAGGGAAAGCTTTCTTT; cdr3_aa: CASSQSYTGKAFF
d_call: TRBD1; j_call: TRBJ1-5; clone_size: NA; v_call: TRBV18; cdr3_nt: TGTGCCAGCTCACCGACAGGGAATCAGCCCCAGCATTTT; cdr3_aa: CASSPTGNQPQHF
d_call: NA; j_call: TRBJ2-4; clone_size: NA; v_call: TRBV7-9; cdr3_nt: TGTTCCAGCAGCTTACAGGGAGCCAAAAACATTCAGTACTTC; cdr3_aa: CSSSLQGAKNIQYF
d_call: TRBD1; j_call: TRBJ2-1; clone_size: NA; v_call: TRBV7-3; cdr3_nt: TGTGCCAGCAGCCTGGACAGGGTGGGCAGCAATGAGCAGTTCTTC; cdr3_aa: CASSLDRVGSNEQFF
d_call: TRBD1; j_call: TRBJ1-2; clone_size: NA; v_call: TRBV4-3; cdr3_nt: TGCGCCAGCAGCCAAGGGGACAGGGGGCCCTATGGCTACACCTTC; cdr3_aa: CASSQGDRGPYGYTF
d_call: TRBD2; j_call: TRBJ2-7; clone_size: NA; v_call: TRBV7-8; cdr3_nt: TGTGCCAGCAGCTTAGTTAGCGGGGGGGATTACGAGCAGTACTTC; cdr3_aa: CASSLVSGGDYEQYF
d_call: TRBD1; j_call: TRBJ2-7; clone_size: NA; v_call: TRBV14; cdr3_nt: TGTGCCAGCAGCCAAGGTACAGGGGGGTTAGGCGAGCAGTACTTC; cdr3_aa: CASSQGTGGLGEQYF
d_call: TRBD1; j_call: TRBJ2-3; clone_size: NA; v_call: TRBV5-1; cdr3_nt: TGCGCCAGCAGCTTGAACAGGGGGCTGACAGATACGCAGTATTTT; cdr3_aa: CASSLNRGLTDTQYF
d_call: NA; j_call: TRBJ2-7; clone_size: once; v_call: TRBV6-1; cdr3_nt: TGTGCCAGCAGACACAGGGCAAGTCGGGACGAGCAGTACTTC; cdr3_aa: CASRHRASRDEQYF
d_call: NA; j_call: TRBJ2-2; clone_size: NA; v_call: TRBV29-1; cdr3_nt: TGCAGCGTGACGGCCACAGCCACCGGGGAGCTGTTTTTT; cdr3_aa: CSVTATATGELFF
d_call: TRBD2; j_call: TRBJ2-5; clone_size: once; v_call: TRBV4-2; cdr3_nt: TGTGCCAGCAGCCAAGAGGGGAGACTAGCGGGGGCTATAGAGACCCAGTACTTC; cdr3_aa: CASSQEGRLAGAIETQYF
d_call: TRBD2; j_call: TRBJ2-1; clone_size: NA; v_call: TRBV19; cdr3_nt: TGTGCCAGTAGTACTTGGGAATGGAGCGGGGGATCTATTAGAATCCCCTACAATGAGCAGTTCTTC; cdr3_aa: CASSTWEWSGGSIRIPYNEQFF
d_call: NA; j_call: TRBJ1-5; clone_size: NA; v_call: TRBV4-3; cdr3_nt: TGCGCCAGCAGCCGCAGCAGGGTGACCAATCAGCCCCAGCATTTT; cdr3_aa: CASSRSRVTNQPQHF
d_call: NA; j_call: TRBJ2-6; clone_size: NA; v_call: TRBV19; cdr3_nt: TGTGCCAGTAGCAGCTCTGGGGCCAACGTCCTGACTTTC; cdr3_aa: CASSSSGANVLTF
d_call: TRBD1; j_call: TRBJ2-5; clone_size: NA; v_call: TRBV18; cdr3_nt: TGTGCCAGCTCACCAGGGACAGGGGGTCAAGAGACCCAGTACTTC; cdr3_aa: CASSPGTGGQETQYF
d_call: NA; j_call: TRBJ1-2; clone_size: NA; v_call: TRBV6-6; cdr3_nt: TGTGCCAGCAGACGGAACAGGGCGGAGGGCTACACCTTC; cdr3_aa: CASRRNRAEGYTF
d_call: NA; j_call: TRBJ2-3; clone_size: few; v_call: TRBV4-1; cdr3_nt: TGCGCCAGCAGCAGGAGGCCAGTGGAGGATACGCAGTATTTT; cdr3_aa: CASSRRPVEDTQYF
d_call: NA; j_call: TRBJ1-2; clone_size: NA; v_call: TRBV9; cdr3_nt: TGTGCCAGCAGCGTAGCCGGGGAATATGGCTACACCTTC; cdr3_aa: CASSVAGEYGYTF
d_call: TRBD1; j_call: TRBJ2-7; clone_size: NA; v_call: TRBV27; cdr3_nt: TGTGCCAGCAGACTAAACAGGGGGCTTACCTACGAGCAGTACTTC; cdr3_aa: CASRLNRGLTYEQYF
d_call: NA; j_call: TRBJ1-2; clone_size: NA; v_call: TRBV7-2; cdr3_nt: TGTGCCAGCAGCTCGAACTATGGCTACACCTTC; cdr3_aa: CASSSNYGYTF
d_call: NA; j_call: TRBJ1-3; clone_size: few; v_call: TRBV9; cdr3_nt: TGTGCCAGCAGCCCACAGTGGACAGCTGGAAACACCATATATTTT; cdr3_aa: CASSPQWTAGNTIYF
d_call: TRBD1; j_call: TRBJ2-3; clone_size: NA; v_call: TRBV27; cdr3_nt: TGTGCCAGCAGTCCCGGACAGGGTGAAGGAGATACGCAGTATTTT; cdr3_aa: CASSPGQGEGDTQYF
d_call: NA; j_call: TRBJ1-5; clone_size: NA; v_call: TRBV7-2; cdr3_nt: TGTGCCAGCAGCTTATGGGGGCGCAATCAGCCCCAGCATTTT; cdr3_aa: CASSLWGRNQPQHF
d_call: NA; j_call: TRBJ2-7; clone_size: NA; v_call: TRBV18; cdr3_nt: TGTGCCAGCTCCGAGGCAGATTTCAACGAGCAGTACTTC; cdr3_aa: CASSEADFNEQYF
d_call: TRBD2; j_call: TRBJ2-3; clone_size: NA; v_call: TRBV30; cdr3_nt: TGTGCCTGGAGTGTTATAGCGGGGTCGGGCGAATATGATACGCAGTATTTT; cdr3_aa: CAWSVIAGSGEYDTQYF
d_call: NA; j_call: TRBJ1-2; clone_size: once; v_call: TRBV7-2; cdr3_nt: TGTGCCAGCAGCTTAGACCCGACAGCCTCTGGCTACACCTTC; cdr3_aa: CASSLDPTASGYTF
d_call: NA; j_call: TRBJ1-5; clone_size: NA; v_call: TRBV2; cdr3_nt: TGTGCCAGTAACAGGGAAGGGAGGCCCCAGCATTTT; cdr3_aa: CASNREGRPQHF
d_call: TRBD2; j_call: TRBJ2-1; clone_size: NA; v_call: TRBV9; cdr3_nt: TGTGCCAGCAGCGTTGGGGGGGGCTCCTACAATGAGCAGTTCTTC; cdr3_aa: CASSVGGGSYNEQFF